This T cell receptor beta chain was obtained from a study of blood T cell repertoires in COVID-19. Clones were read by immunoSEQ multiplex PCR, and TCRdb kept only the in-frame ones, dropping some. This sample has about 84,000 clones, with 83% found just once. Germline CDR1 reads LNHDA; CDR2 reads SQIVND (reference sequence). This CDR3 is built from 15 residues. Losses at the gene ends were 5 bases for V and 6 bases for J; bases not matched to a gene: 9. V is TRBV19 and J is TRBJ1-5; 8 nucleotides align to TRBD1. The sequencing input was peripheral blood. This sequence was found in a woman older than 75 with acute or convalescent COVID-19. The CDR3 loop reads CASSGINRGTQPQHF. CDR3 DNA sequence: TGTGCCAGTAGTGGAATAAACAGGGGGACTCAGCCCCAGCATTTT.